This TCR beta chain was captured by sequencing in a study of blood T cell repertoires in COVID-19. Measured with immunoSEQ multiplex PCR; TCRdb has only the in-frame clones, and not every one. The table lists approximately 150,000 clones, around 82% of them singletons, with roughly 10% in the top ten. Germline V gene data show CDR1 as KGHSH and CDR2 as LQKENI. V was shortened by 4 bases and J by 2 bases, with 14 bases between the two germline ends. CDR3 length: 15 residues. The source is a man aged 65 to 85 with active or convalescent COVID-19. Sequencing was carried out using peripheral blood. The J gene is TRBJ1-1, the V gene TRBV18; no clear D. CDR3 coding DNA: TGTGCCAGCTCACGTGGAGGAGGGAGAAACACTGAAGCTTTCTTT. Translated: CASSRGGGRNTEAFF.